This is a list of T cell receptor beta chains from one sample in a study of control samples from healthy donors and cancer patients. Produced via immunoSEQ multiplex PCR; TCRdb's table is partial and in-frame only. The sample has 170,000 or so clones, just under 95% seen once. The sequenced sample was blood. These receptors all come from a man aged 18 to 30 in good health. Each CDR3 is given with its conserved first and last residue. Fields, in order: V gene, D gene, J gene, clone size, CDR3 length, CDR3 DNA, CDR3 protein. D genes are given only for firm matches. Expanded clones get a size class; other rows say once, few or many, or leave the size out.

v_call: TRBV6-4
d_call: TRBD2
j_call: TRBJ2-1
clone_size: .
cdr3_length: 15
cdr3_nt: TGTGCCAGCAGCTTGACTAGCGGGGGGGGGAATGAGCAGTTCTTC
cdr3_aa: CASSLTSGGGNEQFF

v_call: TRBV7-9
d_call: .
j_call: TRBJ1-1
clone_size: .
cdr3_length: 12
cdr3_nt: TGTGCCAGCAGCTTAGGGGAAACTGAAGCTTTCTTT
cdr3_aa: CASSLGETEAFF

v_call: TRBV15
d_call: TRBD1
j_call: TRBJ1-1
clone_size: .
cdr3_length: 16
cdr3_nt: TGTGCCACCAGCAGAGTTTCGACAGGGATGAACACTGAAGCTTTCTTT
cdr3_aa: CATSRVSTGMNTEAFF

v_call: TRBV19
d_call: .
j_call: TRBJ1-4
clone_size: .
cdr3_length: 18
cdr3_nt: TGTGCCAGTAGTTCATCACAGGGTCTTCGGGCAACTAATGAAAAACTGTTTTTT
cdr3_aa: CASSSSQGLRATNEKLFF

v_call: TRBV13
d_call: .
j_call: TRBJ2-7
clone_size: .
cdr3_length: 12
cdr3_nt: TGTGCCAGCAGCCTCAGGGACTACGAGCAGTACTTC
cdr3_aa: CASSLRDYEQYF

v_call: TRBV10-3
d_call: .
j_call: TRBJ1-1
clone_size: .
cdr3_length: 13
cdr3_nt: TGTGCCATCAACCGGGAGGCGAACACTGAAGCTTTCTTT
cdr3_aa: CAINREANTEAFF

v_call: TRBV27
d_call: .
j_call: TRBJ2-6
clone_size: once
cdr3_length: 18
cdr3_nt: TGTGCCAGCAGTCCTAATAGGGGTTTTGGGTCTGGGGCCAACGTCCTGACTTTC
cdr3_aa: CASSPNRGFGSGANVLTF

v_call: TRBV5-8
d_call: TRBD1
j_call: TRBJ2-3
clone_size: once
cdr3_length: 14
cdr3_nt: TGTGCCAGCAGCTTCAGGACAGGGGGAGATACGCAGTATTTT
cdr3_aa: CASSFRTGGDTQYF

v_call: TRBV5-1
d_call: .
j_call: TRBJ2-2
clone_size: .
cdr3_length: 14
cdr3_nt: TGCGCCAGCAGCCAGGACAGCTTCTCCGGGGAGCTGTTTTTT
cdr3_aa: CASSQDSFSGELFF

v_call: TRBV19
d_call: .
j_call: TRBJ2-3
clone_size: .
cdr3_length: 12
cdr3_nt: TGTGCCAGTAGTCCGGCCGGGACCCCCTCGTATTTT
cdr3_aa: CASSPAGTPSYF

v_call: TRBV21-1
d_call: .
j_call: TRBJ1-5
clone_size: .
cdr3_length: 15
cdr3_nt: TGTGCCAGCAGACAGCCGGTAGGGAGCAATCAGCCCCAGCATTTT
cdr3_aa: CASRQPVGSNQPQHF

v_call: TRBV28
d_call: .
j_call: TRBJ1-4
clone_size: once
cdr3_length: 12
cdr3_nt: TGTGCCAGCAGTTCAGGGCGGGGGTTGGTGTTTTTT
cdr3_aa: CASSSGRGLVFF

v_call: TRBV24-1
d_call: TRBD1
j_call: TRBJ2-6
clone_size: .
cdr3_length: 18
cdr3_nt: TGTGCCACCAGTGATTCGACAGGGGTGTGCGGTAAGGCCAACGTCCTGACTTTC
cdr3_aa: CATSDSTGVCGKANVLTF

v_call: TRBV19
d_call: .
j_call: TRBJ1-1
clone_size: .
cdr3_length: 17
cdr3_nt: TGTGCCAGTAGTATAGGGTGGGGGGCCGCCGCTGACACTGAAGCTTTCTTT
cdr3_aa: CASSIGWGAAADTEAFF

v_call: TRBV28
d_call: .
j_call: TRBJ1-5
clone_size: .
cdr3_length: 15
cdr3_nt: TGTGCCAGCAGTTTCCTCGACAAGTCTGACCAGCCCCAGCATTTT
cdr3_aa: CASSFLDKSDQPQHF

v_call: TRBV18
d_call: .
j_call: TRBJ2-3
clone_size: .
cdr3_length: 15
cdr3_nt: TGTGCCAGCTCACCAGCAAACGGGGGGCAGGATACGCAGTATTTT
cdr3_aa: CASSPANGGQDTQYF

v_call: TRBV28
d_call: .
j_call: TRBJ1-2
clone_size: few
cdr3_length: 13
cdr3_nt: TGTGCCAGTTTGGACCGTACTAACTATGGCTACACCTTC
cdr3_aa: CASLDRTNYGYTF

v_call: TRBV18
d_call: .
j_call: TRBJ1-1
clone_size: .
cdr3_length: 15
cdr3_nt: TGTGCCAGCTCACCACCGGGGGGGATGGGAACTGAAGCTTTCTTT
cdr3_aa: CASSPPGGMGTEAFF

v_call: TRBV7-2
d_call: TRBD1
j_call: TRBJ1-2
clone_size: .
cdr3_length: 15
cdr3_nt: TGTGCCAGCAGCCCGTTCCCGACAGGGACGAGGGCGGACACCTTC
cdr3_aa: CASSPFPTGTRADTF

v_call: TRBV10-1
d_call: TRBD2
j_call: TRBJ2-1
clone_size: .
cdr3_length: 17
cdr3_nt: TGCGCCAGCAGTGAAGTGGAACTAGCGGGTCCCTACAATGAGCAGTTCTTC
cdr3_aa: CASSEVELAGPYNEQFF

v_call: TRBV3-1/TRBV3-2
d_call: .
j_call: TRBJ2-3
clone_size: .
cdr3_length: 14
cdr3_nt: TGTGCCAGCAGCCAAGTGGGCAGGGGTGATACGCAGTATTTT
cdr3_aa: CASSQVGRGDTQYF

v_call: TRBV15
d_call: .
j_call: TRBJ2-3
clone_size: .
cdr3_length: 13
cdr3_nt: TGTGCCACCAGCACTGGGGGCCCAGATACGCAGTATTTT
cdr3_aa: CATSTGGPDTQYF

v_call: TRBV25-1
d_call: .
j_call: TRBJ1-5
clone_size: .
cdr3_length: 13
cdr3_nt: TGTGCCAGCAGTTATCCAGGAATTCAGCCCCAGCATTTT
cdr3_aa: CASSYPGIQPQHF

v_call: TRBV3-1/TRBV3-2
d_call: .
j_call: TRBJ2-6
clone_size: .
cdr3_length: 17
cdr3_nt: TGTGCCAGCAGCCGTTCTTTCTTAAACTCTGGGGCCAACGTCCTGACTTTC
cdr3_aa: CASSRSFLNSGANVLTF

v_call: TRBV21-1
d_call: .
j_call: TRBJ2-7
clone_size: .
cdr3_length: 16
cdr3_nt: TGTGCCAGCAGCAAAAATGGAGGGACAGGGGTCTACGAGCAGTACTTC
cdr3_aa: CASSKNGGTGVYEQYF

v_call: TRBV2
d_call: .
j_call: TRBJ1-2
clone_size: .
cdr3_length: 12
cdr3_nt: TGTGCCAGCAGTGTGGAGGGGAATGGCTACACCTTC
cdr3_aa: CASSVEGNGYTF

v_call: TRBV5-4
d_call: .
j_call: TRBJ1-1
clone_size: .
cdr3_length: 14
cdr3_nt: TGTGCCAGCAGGAACAGGGCCTCGCACACTGAAGCTTTCTTT
cdr3_aa: CASRNRASHTEAFF

v_call: TRBV12-5
d_call: .
j_call: TRBJ1-4
clone_size: once
cdr3_length: 19
cdr3_nt: TGTGCTAGTGGTTTGGTACTCTTCGGTTTAGGACGGAAGCATGAAAAACTGTTTTTT
cdr3_aa: CASGLVLFGLGRKHEKLFF

v_call: TRBV4-2
d_call: .
j_call: TRBJ2-6
clone_size: .
cdr3_length: 15
cdr3_nt: TGTGCCAGCAGCCCCGACAGAACTGGGGCCAACGTCCTGACTTTC
cdr3_aa: CASSPDRTGANVLTF

v_call: TRBV20-1
d_call: TRBD1
j_call: TRBJ2-2
clone_size: once
cdr3_length: 14
cdr3_nt: TGCAGTGCTAGTAAACAGGGGCTAGCCGGGGAGCTGTTTTTT
cdr3_aa: CSASKQGLAGELFF

v_call: TRBV30
d_call: .
j_call: TRBJ2-1
clone_size: .
cdr3_length: 14
cdr3_nt: TGTGCCTGGAGTGAGGGCGGGTCTTACAATGAGCAGTTCTTC
cdr3_aa: CAWSEGGSYNEQFF

v_call: TRBV5-1
d_call: .
j_call: TRBJ2-3
clone_size: .
cdr3_length: 16
cdr3_nt: TGCGCCAGCAGCTTGGGCTCGTTCGGTAGCACAGATACGCAGTATTTT
cdr3_aa: CASSLGSFGSTDTQYF

v_call: TRBV27
d_call: .
j_call: TRBJ2-7
clone_size: .
cdr3_length: 16
cdr3_nt: TGTGCCAGCAGTTTAAAGGGATGGGAAGAGGGCTACGAGCAGTACTTC
cdr3_aa: CASSLKGWEEGYEQYF

v_call: TRBV7-9
d_call: .
j_call: TRBJ1-1
clone_size: .
cdr3_length: 11
cdr3_nt: TGTGCCAGCAGTTTCCAGGGCGTAGCTTTCTTT
cdr3_aa: CASSFQGVAFF

v_call: TRBV4-2
d_call: TRBD1
j_call: TRBJ1-2
clone_size: .
cdr3_length: 14
cdr3_nt: TGTGCCAGCAGCCAAGTAGGGACAGGGTCTGTCTACACCTTC
cdr3_aa: CASSQVGTGSVYTF

v_call: TRBV28
d_call: .
j_call: TRBJ2-7
clone_size: once
cdr3_length: 14
cdr3_nt: TGTGCCAGCAGTGGGGGGGGGCCCCCCTACGAGCAGTACTTC
cdr3_aa: CASSGGGPPYEQYF

v_call: TRBV19
d_call: .
j_call: TRBJ1-2
clone_size: .
cdr3_length: 13
cdr3_nt: TGTGCCAGTAGTATAGGTAGCTACTATGGCTACACCTTC
cdr3_aa: CASSIGSYYGYTF

v_call: TRBV7-3
d_call: TRBD2
j_call: TRBJ2-2
clone_size: .
cdr3_length: 14
cdr3_nt: TGTGCCAGCAGCTTTTCGGGGGGCACCGGGGAGCTGTTTTTT
cdr3_aa: CASSFSGGTGELFF

v_call: TRBV10-3
d_call: TRBD1
j_call: TRBJ1-1
clone_size: .
cdr3_length: 14
cdr3_nt: TGTGCCATCAGTGGCCAGGGGGCGGACACTGAAGCTTTCTTT
cdr3_aa: CAISGQGADTEAFF